This T cell receptor beta chain came from a study of cytomegalovirus exposure and HLA in healthy donors. Per germline, CDR1 MRHNA and CDR2 SNTAGT. V trimming: 8 bases; J trimming: 2 bases; junction bases outside the gene matches: 5. CDR3 size: 14 residues. Amplification used 60 Vbeta primers and 13 Jbeta primers. This table comes from immunoSEQ multiplex PCR, and its TCRdb copy is limited to in-frame clones, with some not included. The sample includes fewer than 250,000 clones, around 85% seen only once; the top ten take about 1.8%. The receptor was derived from a man between 18 and 35 years old in good health and CMV-seronegative. The chain recombines TRBV6-4 with TRBJ2-7; the match to TRBD1 covers 11 bases. Sequenced material: PBMCs. This CDR3 is CASGRTGGTYEQYF. CDR3 nucleotide sequence: TGTGCCAGCGGCAGGACAGGGGGCACCTACGAGCAGTACTTC.